The clone carrying this TCR beta chain was counted once. The antigen is unknown. Trimming took off 5 bases at V and 3 bases at J, with 7 bases between the two ends. Germline lookup yields CDR1 MNHEY and CDR2 SVGAGI. The CDR3 spans 12 residues. The sample comes from a study of graft-versus-host responses after intestinal transplantation. Study background: Isolated intestinal, liver-intestinal, or multivisceral transplants had been given to the recipients. Anti-thymocyte globulin served as induction for all recipients, who then took tacrolimus and steroids for 3 to 4 years.

Sequenced by immunoSEQ multiplex PCR; TCRdb stores in-frame clones only, minus some. The data show about 39,000 clones, 93% seen once. Study-level points and caveats: The marrow of recipients harbored GvH clones, and ileum or blood showed some of them first. Early post-transplant HvG declines showed an association with peak circulating GvH clone levels.

The J gene is TRBJ1-1, the V gene TRBV6-5; D unclear. This TCR derives from a human patient who received an intestinal transplant, so some T cells may come from the graft donor. The source was PBMCs, collected 700 to 850 days after intestinal transplantation. CDR3 DNA: TGTGCCAGCAGTGAGGATTACACTGAAGCTTTCTTT. Amino acid sequence: CASSEDYTEAFF.